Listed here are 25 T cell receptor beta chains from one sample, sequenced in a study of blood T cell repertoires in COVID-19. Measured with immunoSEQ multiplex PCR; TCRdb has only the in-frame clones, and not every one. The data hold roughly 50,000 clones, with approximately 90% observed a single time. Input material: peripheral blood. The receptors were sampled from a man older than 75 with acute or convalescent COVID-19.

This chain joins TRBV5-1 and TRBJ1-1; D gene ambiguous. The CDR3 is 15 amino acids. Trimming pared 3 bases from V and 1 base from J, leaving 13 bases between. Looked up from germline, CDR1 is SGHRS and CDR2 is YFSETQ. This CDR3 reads CASSSSPGQNTEAFF. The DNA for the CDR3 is TGCGCCAGCAGCTCGTCTCCCGGTCAGAACACTGAAGCTTTCTTT.

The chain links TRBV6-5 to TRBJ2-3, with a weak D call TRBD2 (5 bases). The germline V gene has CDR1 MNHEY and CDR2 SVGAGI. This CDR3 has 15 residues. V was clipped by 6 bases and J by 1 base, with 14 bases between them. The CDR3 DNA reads TGTGCCAGCAGCTTAGAACTAGGAGGCACAGATACGCAGTATTTT. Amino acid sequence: CASSLELGGTDTQYF.

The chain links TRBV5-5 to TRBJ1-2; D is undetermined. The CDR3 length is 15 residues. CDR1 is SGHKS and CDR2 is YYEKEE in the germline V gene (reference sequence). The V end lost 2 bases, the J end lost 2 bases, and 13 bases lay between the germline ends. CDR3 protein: CASSFPMSGNYGYTF. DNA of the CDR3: TGTGCCAGCAGCTTCCCCATGTCAGGCAACTATGGCTACACCTTC. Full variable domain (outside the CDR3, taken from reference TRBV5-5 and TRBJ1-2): DAGVTQSPTHLIKTRGQQVTLRCSPISGHKSVSWYQQVLGQGPQFIFQYYEKEERGRGNFPDRFSARQFPNYSSELNVNALLLGDSALYLCASSFPMSGNYGYTFGSGTRLTVV.

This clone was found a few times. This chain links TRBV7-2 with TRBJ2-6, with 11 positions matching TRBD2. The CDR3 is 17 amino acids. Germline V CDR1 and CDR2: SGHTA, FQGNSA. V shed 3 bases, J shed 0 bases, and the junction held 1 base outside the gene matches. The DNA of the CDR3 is TGTGCCAGCAGCTTTAGCGGGGGGGCCTCTGGGGCCAACGTCCTGACTTTC. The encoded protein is CASSFSGGASGANVLTF.

CDR3 in amino acids: CAWSVGLAPGELFF. The CDR3 DNA is TGTGCCTGGAGTGTAGGACTAGCGCCCGGGGAGCTGTTTTTT. V is TRBV30 and J is TRBJ2-2; the match to TRBD2 covers 9 bases. The CDR3 has 14 amino acids. Looked up from germline, CDR1 is GTSNPN and CDR2 is SVGIG (reference sequence). The V segment lost 0 bases and the J segment 6 bases; nucleotides outside the gene matches: 2.

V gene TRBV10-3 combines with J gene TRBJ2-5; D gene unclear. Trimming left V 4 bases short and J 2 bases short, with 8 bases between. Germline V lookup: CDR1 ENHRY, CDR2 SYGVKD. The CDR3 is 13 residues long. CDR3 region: CAISVQAQETQYF. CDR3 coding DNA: TGTGCCATCAGTGTTCAGGCGCAAGAGACCCAGTACTTC.

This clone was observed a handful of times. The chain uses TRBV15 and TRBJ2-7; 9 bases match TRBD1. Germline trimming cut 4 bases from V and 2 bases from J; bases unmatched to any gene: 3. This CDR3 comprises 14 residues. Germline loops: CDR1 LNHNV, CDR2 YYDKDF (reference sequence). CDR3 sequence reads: CATSTRTGAYEQYF. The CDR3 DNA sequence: TGTGCCACCAGCACCCGGACAGGGGCCTACGAGCAGTACTTC. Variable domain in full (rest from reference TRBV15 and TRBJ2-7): DAMVIQNPRYQVTQFGKPVTLSCSQTLNHNVMYWYQQKSSQAPKLLFHYYDKDFNNEADTPDNFQSRRPNTSFCFLDIRSPGLGDTAMYLCATSTRTGAYEQYFGPGTRLTVT.

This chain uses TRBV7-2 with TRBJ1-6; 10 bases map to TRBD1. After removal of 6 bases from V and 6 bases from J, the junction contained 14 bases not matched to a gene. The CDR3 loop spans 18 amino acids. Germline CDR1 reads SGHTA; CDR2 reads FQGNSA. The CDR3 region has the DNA TGTGCCAGCAGAAGTCGACAGGGGGCCACCGTCCCTAATTCACCCCTCCACTTT. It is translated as CASRSRQGATVPNSPLHF. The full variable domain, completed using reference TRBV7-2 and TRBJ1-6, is GAGVSQSPSNKVTEKGKDVELRCDPISGHTALYWYRQSLGQGLEFLIYFQGNSAPDKSGLPSDRFSAERTGGSVSTLTIQRTQQEDSAVYLCASRSRQGATVPNSPLHFGNGTRLTVT.

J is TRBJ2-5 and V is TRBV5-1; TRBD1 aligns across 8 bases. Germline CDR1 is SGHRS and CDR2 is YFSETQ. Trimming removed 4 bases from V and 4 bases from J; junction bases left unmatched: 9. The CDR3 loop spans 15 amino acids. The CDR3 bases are TGCGCCAGCAGCACGGGACAGGCGGGTCGAGAGACCCAGTACTTC. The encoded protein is CASSTGQAGRETQYF.

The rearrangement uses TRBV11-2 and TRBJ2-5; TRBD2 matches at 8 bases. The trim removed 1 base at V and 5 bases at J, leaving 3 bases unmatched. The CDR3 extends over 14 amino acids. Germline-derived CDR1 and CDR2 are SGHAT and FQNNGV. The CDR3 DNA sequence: TGTGCCAGCAGCTTAGCGGGGGGGGTGGAGACCCAGTACTTC. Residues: CASSLAGGVETQYF.

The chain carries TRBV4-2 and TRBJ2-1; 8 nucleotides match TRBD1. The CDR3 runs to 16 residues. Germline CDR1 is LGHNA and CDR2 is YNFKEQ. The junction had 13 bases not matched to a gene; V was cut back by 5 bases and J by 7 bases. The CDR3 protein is CASSVRDRGLENEQFF. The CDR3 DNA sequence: TGTGCCAGCAGCGTCCGAGACAGGGGACTTGAAAATGAGCAGTTCTTC.

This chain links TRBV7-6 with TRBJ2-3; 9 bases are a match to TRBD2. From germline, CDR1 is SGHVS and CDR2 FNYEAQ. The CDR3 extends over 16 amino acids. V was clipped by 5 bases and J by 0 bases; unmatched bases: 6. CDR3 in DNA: TGTGCCAGCAGCCCGATTGCGGGGGGGAGCACAGATACGCAGTATTTT. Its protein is CASSPIAGGSTDTQYF.

This CDR3 is CASSYGQFNSPLHF. The CDR3 coding sequence is TGTGCCAGCAGCTACGGACAGTTCAATTCACCCCTCCACTTT. V is TRBV7-8 and J is TRBJ1-6, with D perhaps matching TRBD1 (6 bases). V was cut by 4 bases and J by 7 bases, with 11 bases left in between. The CDR3 spans 14 residues. The V gene's germline CDR1 is SGHVS and CDR2 FQNEAQ.

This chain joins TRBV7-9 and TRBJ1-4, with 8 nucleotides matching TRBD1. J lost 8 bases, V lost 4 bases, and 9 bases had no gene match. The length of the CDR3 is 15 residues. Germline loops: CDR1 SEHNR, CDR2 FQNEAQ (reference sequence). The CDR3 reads CASSSETGGGEKLFF. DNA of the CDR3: TGTGCCAGCAGCTCAGAAACAGGGGGAGGCGAAAAACTGTTTTTT. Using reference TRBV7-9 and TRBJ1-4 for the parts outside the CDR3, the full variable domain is DTGVSQNPRHKITKRGQNVTFRCDPISEHNRLYWYRQTLGQGPEFLTYFQNEAQLEKSRLLSDRFSAERPKGSFSTLEIQRTEQGDSAMYLCASSSETGGGEKLFFGSGTQLSVL.

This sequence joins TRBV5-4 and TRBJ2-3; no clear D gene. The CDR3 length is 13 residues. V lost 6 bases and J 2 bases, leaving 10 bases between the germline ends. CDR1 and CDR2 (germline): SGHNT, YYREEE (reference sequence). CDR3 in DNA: TGTGCCAGCACAGTAATCCCCACAGATACGCAGTATTTT. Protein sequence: CASTVIPTDTQYF.

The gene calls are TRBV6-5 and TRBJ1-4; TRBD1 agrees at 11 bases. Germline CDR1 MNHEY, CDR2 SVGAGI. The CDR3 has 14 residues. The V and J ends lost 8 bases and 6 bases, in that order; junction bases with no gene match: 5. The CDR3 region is CASRGTGGYEKLFF. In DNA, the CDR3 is TGTGCCAGCCGAGGGACAGGGGGATATGAAAAACTGTTTTTT.

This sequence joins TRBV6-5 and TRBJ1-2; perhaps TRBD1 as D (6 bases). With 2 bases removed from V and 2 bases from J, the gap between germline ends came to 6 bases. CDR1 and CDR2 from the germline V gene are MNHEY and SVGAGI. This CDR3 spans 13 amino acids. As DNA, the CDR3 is TGTGCCAGCAGTTACCAGGGGAACTATGGCTACACCTTC. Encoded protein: CASSYQGNYGYTF.

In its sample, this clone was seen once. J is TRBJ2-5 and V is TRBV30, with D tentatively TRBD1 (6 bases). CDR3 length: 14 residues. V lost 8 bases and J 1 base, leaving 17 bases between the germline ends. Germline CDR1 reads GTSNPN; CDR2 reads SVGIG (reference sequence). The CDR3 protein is CALTRTVIQETQYF. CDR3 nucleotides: TGTGCCCTGACCCGGACAGTCATCCAAGAGACCCAGTACTTC.

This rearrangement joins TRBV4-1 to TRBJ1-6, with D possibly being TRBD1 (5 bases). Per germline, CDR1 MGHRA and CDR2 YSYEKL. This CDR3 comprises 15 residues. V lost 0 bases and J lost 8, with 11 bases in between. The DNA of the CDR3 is TGCGCCAGCAGCCAAGATACAGCGGGGGATTCACCCCTCCACTTT. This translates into CASSQDTAGDSPLHF.

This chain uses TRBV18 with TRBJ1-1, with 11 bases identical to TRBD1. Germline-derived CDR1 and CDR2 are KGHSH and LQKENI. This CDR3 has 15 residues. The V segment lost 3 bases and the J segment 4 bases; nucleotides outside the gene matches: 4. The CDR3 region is CASSPTDRGLTEAFF. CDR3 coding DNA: TGTGCCAGCTCACCCACGGACAGGGGGCTCACTGAAGCTTTCTTT. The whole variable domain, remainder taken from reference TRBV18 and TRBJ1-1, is NAGVMQNPRHLVRRRGQEARLRCSPMKGHSHVYWYRQLPEEGLKFMVYLQKENIIDESGMPKERFSAEFPKEGPSILRIQQVVRGDSAAYFCASSPTDRGLTEAFFGQGTRLTVV.

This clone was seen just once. CDR3 sequence reads: CASSREGRGGNQPQHF. The CDR3 DNA reads as TGCGCCAGCAGCCGGGAGGGCAGGGGAGGCAATCAGCCCCAGCATTTT. The chain links TRBV5-1 to TRBJ1-5; a weak D match, TRBD1 (6 bases). CDR3 length: 16 residues. Deletions cut 4 bases from V and 2 bases from J, with 16 bases between. The germline V gene has CDR1 SGHRS and CDR2 YFSETQ.

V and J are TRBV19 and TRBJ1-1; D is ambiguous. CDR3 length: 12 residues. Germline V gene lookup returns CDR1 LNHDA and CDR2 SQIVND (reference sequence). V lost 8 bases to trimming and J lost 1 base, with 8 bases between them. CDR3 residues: CASWSGNTEAFF. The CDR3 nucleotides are TGTGCCAGTTGGTCAGGGAACACTGAAGCTTTCTTT.

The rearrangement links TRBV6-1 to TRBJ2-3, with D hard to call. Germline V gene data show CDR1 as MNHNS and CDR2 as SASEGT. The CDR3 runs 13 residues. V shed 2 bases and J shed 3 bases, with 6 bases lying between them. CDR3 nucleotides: TGTGCCAGCAGTGAATTCCTGACAGATACGCAGTATTTT. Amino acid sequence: CASSEFLTDTQYF.

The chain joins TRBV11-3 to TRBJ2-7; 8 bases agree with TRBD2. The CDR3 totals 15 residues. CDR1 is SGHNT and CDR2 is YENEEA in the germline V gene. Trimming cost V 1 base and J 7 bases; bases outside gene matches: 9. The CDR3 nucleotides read TGTGCCAGCAGCTTAGGCGGCAGGCCGGGGGGGGAGCAGTACTTC. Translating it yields CASSLGGRPGGEQYF.

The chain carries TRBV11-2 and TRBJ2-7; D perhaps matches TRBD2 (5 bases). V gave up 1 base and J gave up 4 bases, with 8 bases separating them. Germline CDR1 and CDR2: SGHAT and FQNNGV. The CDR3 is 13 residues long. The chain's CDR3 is CASSLGGIYEQYF. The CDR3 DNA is TGTGCCAGCAGCTTAGGAGGGATTTACGAGCAGTACTTC.